The next 4 T cell receptor beta chains were all read from a single sample in a study of metastatic and nonmetastatic thyroid tumors. TCRdb reanalyzed the PCR reads via MiXCR. Among tens of thousands of clones listed, around 10% were seen once. There were no patients who had received any treatment before thyroid surgery. The sequenced material came from blood. All receptors come from a male donor with papillary thyroid cancer or a benign thyroid nodule (not recorded which). Some clones in this sample may be carry-over from other donors' samples.

This clone was counted at least ten times. The gene calls are TRBV4-3 and TRBJ2-3; 7 positions match TRBD2. The germline V gene encodes CDR1 LGHNA and CDR2 YSLEER. After removal of 0 bases from V and 2 bases from J, the junction contained 8 bases not matched to a gene. CDR3 length: 17 residues. This chain's CDR3 is CASSQEIRDYTTDTQYF. The CDR3 nucleotides are TGCGCCAGCAGCCAAGAAATCCGGGACTACACCACAGATACGCAGTATTTT.

This clone counts as medium-sized. J is TRBJ2-7 and V is TRBV6-1, with D possibly being TRBD1 (5 bases). This CDR3 has 12 residues. Trimming left V 6 bases short and J 0 bases short, with 6 bases between. The germline V gene encodes CDR1 MNHNS and CDR2 SASEGT. The CDR3 reads CASRDSSYEQYF. The CDR3 region has the DNA TGTGCCAGCAGAGACAGCTCCTACGAGCAGTACTTC.

In this sample, this clone turned up many times. The V call is TRBV24-1, the J call TRBJ1-5; 10 nucleotides line up with TRBD1. V was clipped by 4 bases and J by 8 bases; unmatched bases: 7. CDR1 KGHDR and CDR2 SFDVKD come from the germline V gene. The CDR3 runs 15 residues. The CDR3 coding sequence is TGTGCCACCAGTGAACCAGGGACAGGGGATAAGCCCCAGCATTTT. It encodes CATSEPGTGDKPQHF.

This clone was observed at least ten times. DNA of the CDR3: TGCAGTGCTGCCGGACTGCTTCAGTACTTC. Translated: CSAAGLLQYF. The chain has TRBV20-1 and TRBJ2-7, with D maybe TRBD2 (5 bases). CDR3 size: 10 residues. Trimming pared 5 bases from V and 10 bases from J, leaving 12 bases between. Germline CDR1 and CDR2: DFQATT and SNEGSKA (reference sequence).